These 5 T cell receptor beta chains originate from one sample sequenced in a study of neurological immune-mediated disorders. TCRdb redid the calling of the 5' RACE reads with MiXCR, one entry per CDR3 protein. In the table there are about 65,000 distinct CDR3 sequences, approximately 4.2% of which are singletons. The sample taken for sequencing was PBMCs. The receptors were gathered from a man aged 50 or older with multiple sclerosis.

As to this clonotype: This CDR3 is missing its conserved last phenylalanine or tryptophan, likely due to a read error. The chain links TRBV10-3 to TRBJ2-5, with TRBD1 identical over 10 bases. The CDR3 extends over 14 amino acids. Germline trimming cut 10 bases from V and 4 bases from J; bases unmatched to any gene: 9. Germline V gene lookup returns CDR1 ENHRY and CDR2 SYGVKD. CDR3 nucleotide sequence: TGTGCCACCGCCGGGACAGGGGTTTTAGAGACCCAGTACATC. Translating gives CATAGTGVLETQYI.

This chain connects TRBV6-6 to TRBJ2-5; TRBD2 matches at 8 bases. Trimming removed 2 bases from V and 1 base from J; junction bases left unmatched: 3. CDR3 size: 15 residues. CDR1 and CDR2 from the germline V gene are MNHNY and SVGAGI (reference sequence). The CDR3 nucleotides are TGTGCCAGCAGTTACCAGCGGGGGATCCAAGAGACCCAGTACTTC. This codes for CASSYQRGIQETQYF.

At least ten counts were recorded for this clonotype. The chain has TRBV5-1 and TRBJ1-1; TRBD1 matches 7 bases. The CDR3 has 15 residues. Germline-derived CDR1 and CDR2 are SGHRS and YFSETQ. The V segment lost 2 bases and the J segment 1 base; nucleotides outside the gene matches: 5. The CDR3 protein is CASSLRGQPNTEAFF. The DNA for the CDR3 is TGCGCCAGCAGCTTACGGGGACAGCCGAACACTGAAGCTTTCTTT.

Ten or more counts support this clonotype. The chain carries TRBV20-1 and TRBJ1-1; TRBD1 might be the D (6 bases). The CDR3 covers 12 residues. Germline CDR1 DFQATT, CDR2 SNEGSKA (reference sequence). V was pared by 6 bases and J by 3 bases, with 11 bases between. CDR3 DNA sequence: TGCAGTGCGAGACAGGTTCACACTGAAGCTTTCTTT. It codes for CSARQVHTEAFF.

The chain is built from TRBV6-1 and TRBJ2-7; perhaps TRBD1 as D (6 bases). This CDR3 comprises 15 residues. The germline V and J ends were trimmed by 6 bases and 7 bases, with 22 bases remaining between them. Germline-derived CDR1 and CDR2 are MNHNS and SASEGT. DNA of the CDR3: TGTGCCAGCAGCCCCAACAGGGACGTTCGGGGAGAGCAGTACTTC. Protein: CASSPNRDVRGEQYF.